These 26 T cell receptor beta chains were sequenced from one sample in a study of regulatory T cells in long-lasting Graves disease (dated by TCRdb to the early 2020s). The library was generated by multiplex PCR. The sample was run on an Illumina HiSeq 4000. iRepertoire HTBI primers and Arm-PCR amplification of CDR3 regions were used to construct TCR beta libraries. TCRdb trimmed public reads at Q25 via fastp, called clones via MiXCR and kept in-frame beta chains. Rows matching on CDR3 protein sequence are summarized as one entry with the most common DNA and genes. Here the sample has some 420,000 distinct CDR3 sequences; 20% to 25% occur a single time. The ten top clones hold around 13% of the sample. Reading the label with the study, this specimen's time point is: persistent/refractory GD, antithyroid drugs over 5 years with positive TRAb. For both TCR sequencing and RNA sequencing, RNA was extracted from PBMCs in TRIzol.

The sample in question was peripheral blood mononuclear cells (PBMCs), obtained when the disease was refractory, from a patient treated with antithyroid drugs. These receptors all stem from a female donor with Graves disease.

This clonotype showed up many times. The genes are TRBV7-2 and TRBJ1-2; D not certain. Trimming left V 3 bases short and J 3 bases short, with 14 bases between. The V gene's germline CDR1 is SGHTA and CDR2 FQGNSA. The CDR3 consists of 15 residues. The CDR3 DNA reads TGTGCCAGCAGCTTGAGGTGGGGTAGCGACTATGGCTACACCTTC. Its protein is CASSLRWGSDYGYTF.

Many counts were recorded for this clonotype. Here the CDR3 reads CASSSGRDSYGYTF. CDR3 DNA sequence: TGTGCCAGCAGCTCCGGCCGGGACAGCTATGGCTACACCTTC. The J gene is TRBJ1-2, the V gene TRBV7-3; 7 nucleotides align to TRBD1. V dropped 4 bases and J dropped 4; count of bases not matched to a gene: 6. CDR1 is SGHTA, CDR2 FQGTGA, per germline. The CDR3 is made up of 14 amino acids. Filled out from reference TRBV7-3 and TRBJ1-2, the complete variable domain reads GAGVSQTPSNKVTEKGKYVELRCDPISGHTALYWYRQSLGQGPEFLIYFQGTGAADDSGLPNDRFFAVRPEGSVSTLKIQRTERGDSAVYLCASSSGRDSYGYTFGSGTRLTVV.

The chain employs TRBV10-1 and TRBJ1-1, with D perhaps matching TRBD1 (5 bases). Germline lookup yields CDR1 WNHNN and CDR2 SYGVQD (reference sequence). This CDR3 is 13 amino acids long. The V and J ends lost 6 bases and 6 bases respectively, with 14 bases between them. The CDR3 nucleotides read TGCGCCAGCAGGGAGCTAGGGGAAGCTGAAGCTTTCTTT. It yields the protein CASRELGEAEAFF.

This clonotype was seen a handful of times. V usage is TRBV10-3 and J usage is TRBJ1-1; 8 positions agree with TRBD1. The ends lost 2 bases at V and 4 bases at J; junction bases unmatched: 9. Germline CDR1 and CDR2: ENHRY and SYGVKD. The CDR3 totals 16 residues. The CDR3 here is CAISEMAGGKGTEAFF. CDR3 DNA: TGTGCCATCAGTGAGATGGCAGGGGGCAAGGGCACTGAAGCTTTCTTT.

This clonotype was seen many times. The chain employs TRBV11-2 and TRBJ2-7, with TRBD2 as a possible D gene (5 bases). Germline V lookup: CDR1 SGHAT, CDR2 FQNNGV. CDR3 length: 15 amino acids. With 5 bases removed from V and 0 bases from J, the gap between germline ends came to 14 bases. The CDR3 DNA sequence: TGTGCCAGCAGCCTCGAGGGAGTCAGCTCCTACGAGCAGTACTTC. Translation: CASSLEGVSSYEQYF.

This clonotype was seen only a few times. The rearrangement uses TRBV20-1 and TRBJ1-5, with D hard to call. The CDR3 runs to 12 residues. The germline V gene has CDR1 DFQATT and CDR2 SNEGSKA (reference sequence). With 3 bases removed from V and 7 bases from J, the gap between germline ends came to 10 bases. CDR3 coding DNA: TGCAGTGCTAGTCCCCCGATACAGCCCCAGCATTTT. This translates into CSASPPIQPQHF.

In its sample, this clonotype was seen many times. The genes are TRBV12-3 or TRBV12-4 and TRBJ1-5; D remains unclear. The CDR3 totals 16 residues. V lost 8 bases, J lost 2 bases, and 19 bases lay in between. This chain's CDR3 is CASGRQWVFGNQPQHF. Here the CDR3 DNA reads TGTGCCAGCGGTCGACAATGGGTTTTCGGCAATCAGCCCCAGCATTTT.

V and J are TRBV6-4 and TRBJ2-7; 9 positions agree with TRBD1. Germline V CDR1 and CDR2: MRHNA, SNTAGT. V lost 6 bases, J lost 7 bases, and 16 bases stayed unmatched. This CDR3 comprises 16 residues. The CDR3 nucleotides are TGTGCCAGCAGCCCAAAAGGAGGACAGGGGACTGGGGAGCAGTACTTC. It codes for CASSPKGGQGTGEQYF.

This clonotype was counted ten times or more. This rearrangement joins TRBV7-9 to TRBJ1-1, with D hard to call. With 5 bases removed from V and 2 bases from J, the gap between germline ends came to 18 bases. The CDR3 is 16 residues long. CDR1 and CDR2 (germline): SEHNR, FQNEAQ (reference sequence). The chain's CDR3 is CASSRSTVVVNTEAFF. The CDR3 DNA is TGTGCCAGCAGCCGGTCGACCGTCGTCGTTAACACTGAAGCTTTCTTT.

The V and J genes are TRBV7-9 and TRBJ2-2; TRBD2 is a possible D gene (5 bases). V was trimmed by 2 bases and J by 4 bases, leaving 14 bases between them. CDR3 length equals 16 residues. Germline values: CDR1 SEHNR, CDR2 FQNEAQ (reference sequence). Here the CDR3 reads CASSLRRLLATGELFF. CDR3 coding DNA: TGTGCCAGCAGCTTAAGGAGGCTGCTGGCCACCGGGGAGCTGTTTTTT.

The chain joins TRBV28 to TRBJ1-3, with D possibly being TRBD1 (6 bases). Germline V CDR1 and CDR2: MDHEN, SYDVKM. V was shortened by 7 bases and J by 0 bases, with 10 bases between the two germline ends. This CDR3 is 14 amino acids long. This CDR3 is CASTRGGSGNTIYF. The CDR3 DNA reads TGTGCCAGCACCCGAGGGGGCTCTGGAAACACCATATATTTT.

In its sample, this clonotype was seen many times. The genes are TRBV9 and TRBJ1-1; the match to TRBD1 covers 8 bases. V shed 3 bases and J 1 base; nucleotides not matched to a gene: 8. Germline V lookup: CDR1 SGDLS, CDR2 YYNGEE. The CDR3 sequence is 16 residues long. Here the CDR3 reads CASSANRGTTNTEAFF. As DNA, the CDR3 is TGTGCCAGCAGCGCAAACAGGGGGACTACGAACACTGAAGCTTTCTTT.

This clonotype was seen a few times. The V gene is TRBV7-9, the J gene TRBJ1-5; tentative D call: TRBD1 (5 bases). CDR1 SEHNR and CDR2 FQNEAQ come from the germline V gene (reference sequence). This CDR3 has 12 amino acids. V lost 5 bases, J lost 10 bases, and 12 bases lay in between. The CDR3 DNA sequence: TGTGCCAGCAGCACCCTCCAGGGACCCCAGCATTTT. Its protein is CASSTLQGPQHF. Drawing the rest from reference TRBV7-9 and TRBJ1-5, the complete variable domain is DTGVSQNPRHKITKRGQNVTFRCDPISEHNRLYWYRQTLGQGPEFLTYFQNEAQLEKSRLLSDRFSAERPKGSFSTLEIQRTEQGDSAMYLCASSTLQGPQHFGDGTRLSIL.

V usage is TRBV6-1 and J usage is TRBJ2-7; 10 bases fit TRBD1. J lost 7 bases, V lost 3 bases, and 9 bases had no gene match. CDR1 MNHNS and CDR2 SASEGT come from the germline V gene. The CDR3 is made up of 15 amino acids. The CDR3, as DNA: TGTGCCAGCAGTGACCCGGGACAGGGGAGGAGGGAGCAGTACTTC. Translation: CASSDPGQGRREQYF.

This clonotype has at least ten counts. The rearrangement joins TRBV29-1 to TRBJ2-5; D unresolved. The germline gives CDR1 SQVTM, CDR2 ANQGSEA. V was clipped by 4 bases and J by 6 bases, with 12 bases between them. CDR3 length equals 12 residues. The CDR3 DNA follows: TGCAGCGTTGGAGGTAGTATGAAGACCCAGTACTTC. This codes for CSVGGSMKTQYF.

This clonotype was detected only a few times. This chain uses TRBV4-3 with TRBJ2-5; D may be TRBD1 (5 bases). Trimming stripped 1 base from V and 3 bases from J, with 12 bases between. Germline V lookup: CDR1 LGHNA, CDR2 YSLEER. The CDR3 contains 15 residues. This chain's CDR3 is CASSQGQFLEETQYF. The CDR3 coding sequence is TGCGCCAGCAGCCAAGGACAGTTTCTTGAAGAGACCCAGTACTTC.

This clonotype was detected many times. The rearrangement joins TRBV28 to TRBJ1-1; the match to TRBD1 covers 9 bases. Per the germline V gene, CDR1 is MDHEN and CDR2 is SYDVKM. The CDR3 extends over 13 amino acids. The J segment lost 1 base and the V segment lost 7 bases, leaving 1 base of the junction unmatched. CDR3 sequence reads: CASKTGGNTEAFF. CDR3 bases: TGTGCCAGCAAGACAGGGGGGAACACTGAAGCTTTCTTT. Complete variable domain (other parts from reference TRBV28 and TRBJ1-1): DVKVTQSSRYLVKRTGEKVFLECVQDMDHENMFWYRQDPGLGLRLIYFSYDVKMKEKGDIPEGYSVSREKKERFSLILESASTNQTSMYLCASKTGGNTEAFFGQGTRLTVV.

This clonotype turned up a few times. The DNA for the CDR3 is TGTGCCAGCAGCTTTGGGCAGGGAGGGATTGAAGCTTTCTTT. This encodes CASSFGQGGIEAFF. This sequence joins TRBV5-6 and TRBJ1-1, with D possibly TRBD1 on 5 matching bases. The CDR3 length is 14 residues. V dropped 2 bases and J dropped 7 bases, with 15 bases sitting between them. Germline loops: CDR1 SGHDT, CDR2 YYEEEE.

In its sample, this clonotype was seen a few times. The rearrangement uses TRBV6-5 and TRBJ2-7; D gene uncertain. The CDR3 sequence is 15 residues long. CDR1 and CDR2 (germline): MNHEY, SVGAGI. With 0 bases removed from V and 1 base from J, the gap between germline ends came to 10 bases. Written as DNA, the CDR3 is TGTGCCAGCAGTTACTCGTTTGTAGGGTCCTACGAGCAGTACTTC. The encoded protein is CASSYSFVGSYEQYF.

V is TRBV3-1 and J is TRBJ2-1; TRBD2 agrees at 10 bases. The length of the CDR3 is 18 residues. The trim removed 2 bases at V and 0 bases at J, leaving 7 bases unmatched. Germline CDR1 and CDR2: LGHDT and YNNKEL (reference sequence). CDR3 residues: CASSQSSSGGISYNEQFF. For the CDR3, the DNA is TGTGCCAGCAGCCAATCGTCTAGCGGGGGCATCTCCTACAATGAGCAGTTCTTC.

This clonotype was observed many times. This chain uses TRBV2 with TRBJ1-5; D ambiguous. Germline-derived CDR1 and CDR2 are SNHLY and FYNNEI. The CDR3 consists of 14 residues. Trimming shortened V by 4 bases and J by 2 bases, and 9 bases separated the two germline ends. The CDR3 bases are TGTGCCAGCAGTGGGGAGGATGGCAATCAGCCCCAGCATTTT. This sequence encodes CASSGEDGNQPQHF.

At least ten counts were recorded for this clonotype. The rearrangement joins TRBV28 to TRBJ2-2, with 9 bases that match TRBD2. Germline assignment: CDR1 MDHEN and CDR2 SYDVKM. Unmatched junction bases numbered 4, after V lost 5 bases and J lost 0 bases. The CDR3 has 16 residues. The CDR3 loop reads CASSLLAGPNTGELFF. The CDR3 DNA reads TGTGCCAGCAGTCTCCTAGCGGGGCCGAACACCGGGGAGCTGTTTTTT.

Many counts were recorded for this clonotype. The chain joins TRBV7-9 to TRBJ1-6, with D possibly TRBD1 on 5 matching bases. CDR1 and CDR2 from the germline V gene are SEHNR and FQNEAQ (reference sequence). CDR3 length: 14 residues. V was pared by 5 bases and J by 10 bases, with 15 bases between. This CDR3 is CASSVGGAGSPLHF. The CDR3 nucleotides read TGTGCCAGCAGCGTAGGCGGGGCGGGATCACCCCTCCACTTT.

In its sample, this clonotype was seen a few times. The chain couples TRBV4-1 to TRBJ1-1; D might be TRBD1 (6 bases). The CDR3 consists of 12 residues. With 3 bases removed from V and 8 bases from J, the gap between germline ends came to 10 bases. Germline loops: CDR1 MGHRA, CDR2 YSYEKL. The CDR3 DNA follows: TGCGCCAGCAGCCACGTCGACAGGGAAGCTTTCTTT. Its translation: CASSHVDREAFF.

This clonotype was counted only a few times. The chain uses TRBV6-5 and TRBJ1-3; no clear D gene. CDR3 length: 16 amino acids. V was clipped by 0 bases and J by 3 bases, with 12 bases between them. Germline V gene lookup returns CDR1 MNHEY and CDR2 SVGAGI. The CDR3 spells CASSYSRTPNGNTIYF. CDR3 DNA sequence: TGTGCCAGCAGTTACTCTCGGACGCCTAATGGAAACACCATATATTTT.

The rearrangement joins TRBV3-1 to TRBJ1-1, with D uncertain. V was clipped by 0 bases and J by 8 bases, with 13 bases between them. The germline gives CDR1 LGHDT, CDR2 YNNKEL (reference sequence). CDR3 length: 14 amino acids. CDR3 region: CASSQEDGRSEAFF. In nucleotides, the CDR3 is TGTGCCAGCAGCCAAGAAGACGGCAGGAGCGAAGCTTTCTTT.